This T cell receptor beta chain appears in the sequencing data of a study of metastatic and nonmetastatic thyroid tumors. Study-wide context: The study looked at repertoires side by side in blood and in tumor or nodule tissue from malignant and benign thyroid patients.

This clone was recorded many times. The antigen is undetermined. One junction end disagrees with the germline gene, perhaps due to a read error. Other DNA sequences from this sample encode an identical CDR3 as well. As originally analysed: In papillary thyroid cancer, a distant-metastasis classifier was built using CDR3 differences across clinicopathological groups. MiXCR reprocessed the PCR reads for TCRdb. TCRdb, not the original authors, processed these V and J calls. The sample has 50,000 or so clones, around 20% seen once. Broader study findings: Reports indicated that malignant thyroid tumors showed significantly higher TCR beta diversity than benign nodules did, in blood and tumor.

No treatment of any kind had been given to any patient before thyroid surgery. Sequencing was carried out using blood. The clonotype comes from a male donor with papillary thyroid cancer or a benign thyroid nodule (not recorded which). Some clones in this sample may be carry-over from other donors' samples.

CDR3 sequence (DNA): TGTGCCAGCAGTTTAGCGCAGTCTGGGGCCAACGTCCTGACTTTC. This translates into CASSLAQSGANVLTF. The chain combines TRBV7-9 with TRBJ2-6; maybe TRBD2 (5 bases). The CDR3 spans 15 residues. Germline V gives CDR1 SEHNR, CDR2 FQNEAQ (reference sequence).